The 2 T cell receptor beta chains below were found in one sample sequenced in a study of T cells after yellow fever vaccination. TCRdb reprocessed the 5' RACE reads via MiXCR and lists one record per CDR3 protein. Here the sample spans 250,000 to 350,000 distinct CDR3 sequences, around 7.3% being singletons. The sequencing here drew on PBMCs, taken about 41 days after the first yellow fever vaccination. The receptors here all came from a man younger than 30 who received the YFV17D yellow fever vaccine.

This clonotype came up many times. J is TRBJ2-1 and V is TRBV10-2, with 10 bases that match TRBD1. CDR3 length: 14 amino acids. Germline-derived CDR1 and CDR2 are WSHSY and SAAADI. Germline trimming cut 6 bases from V and 1 base from J; bases unmatched to any gene: 0. The CDR3 region has the DNA TGCGCCAGCAGGGACAGGGGGTCCTACAATGAGCAGTTCTTC. As protein: CASRDRGSYNEQFF.

The rearrangement joins TRBV20-1 to TRBJ1-2, with D perhaps matching TRBD1 (5 bases). Germline CDR1 is DFQATT and CDR2 is SNEGSKA (reference sequence). The CDR3 covers 14 residues. V was pared by 6 bases and J by 8 bases, with 22 bases between. The CDR3 DNA follows: TGCAGTGCCGTTAGGGGTCGGGGGAAGGGCGGCTACACCTTC. This translates into CSAVRGRGKGGYTF.